This T cell receptor (beta chain) was captured by sequencing in a study of early T cells in non-severe SARS-CoV-2 infection. Overall study findings and caveats: VDJdb matches were skewed toward anti-spike CD8 T cell responses.

The CDR3 has 12 amino acids. The germline V gene encodes CDR1 MNHEY and CDR2 SVGEGT. This clonotype was counted between two and nine times. What it recognizes is unknown. One junction end does not reproduce the germline sequence, and a read error may be involved. Individual cDNA molecules each received unique molecular identifiers attached to them. MiXCR, run by TCRdb on the 5' RACE reads, gives a single entry per CDR3 protein. The table includes tens of thousands of distinct CDR3 sequences, 5.4% detected once. The sequenced sample was whole blood. The origin of this receptor is an adult who was a healthcare worker with PCR-confirmed SARS-CoV-2 infection or an uninfected control (not recorded which). The rearrangement links TRBV6-2 or TRBV6-3 to TRBJ2-5, with D uncertain. The CDR3 DNA reads as TGTGCCAGCAGTTACTCGCGGTGGCCGCGCAACTTC. This codes for CASSYSRWPRNF.